These 2 T cell receptor beta chains were sequenced from one sample in a study of blood T cell repertoires in COVID-19. Clones were sequenced by immunoSEQ multiplex PCR, and TCRdb holds only the in-frame ones, with some missing. The sample yields 200,000 to 300,000 clones, more than 80% seen once. The sequenced sample consisted of peripheral blood. These receptors all stem from a human donor in a cohort sampled during active COVID-19.

CDR3: CASSLRQGGETQYF. CDR3 DNA sequence: TGTGCCAGCAGCTTAAGACAGGGGGGCGAGACCCAGTACTTC. The chain joins TRBV11-2 to TRBJ2-5, with 9 bases fitting TRBD1. The CDR3 spans 14 residues. In germline, CDR1 is SGHAT, CDR2 FQNNGV. V gave up 2 bases and J gave up 5 bases; unmatched junction bases: 3.

The chain employs TRBV20-1 and TRBJ1-2, with D unresolved. Trimming left V 3 bases short and J 4 bases short, with 12 bases between. Germline V gives CDR1 DFQATT, CDR2 SNEGSKA (reference sequence). The CDR3 runs to 13 residues. The CDR3 protein is CSASSGSPYGYTF. CDR3 nucleotides: TGCAGTGCTAGTTCGGGGTCCCCCTATGGCTACACCTTC.